Below, 2 T cell receptor beta chains from the same sample are listed, as sequenced in a study of T cells after yellow fever vaccination. TCRdb reprocessed the 5' RACE reads with MiXCR, giving one entry per CDR3 protein. The sample contains 600,000 to 750,000 distinct CDR3 sequences, 9% to 15% of which appear only once. Here the sequenced sample was PBMCs, taken on the day of the yellow fever booster vaccination. These receptors all come from a man aged 25-40 years who received the YFV17D yellow fever vaccine.

This chain joins TRBV20-1 and TRBJ1-2; the match to TRBD1 covers 10 bases. Germline values: CDR1 DFQATT, CDR2 SNEGSKA (reference sequence). CDR3 length equals 18 residues. The V segment lost 4 bases and the J segment 0 bases; nucleotides outside the gene matches: 14. In DNA form, the CDR3 reads TGCAGTGCTATTGGTTTTGAGACAGGGGGCCTAACTAACTATGGCTACACCTTC. Its protein is CSAIGFETGGLTNYGYTF.

This clonotype was seen more than once but under ten times. The rearrangement joins TRBV6-1 to TRBJ2-2; D not certain. The CDR3 is 15 amino acids. The germline V gene has CDR1 MNHNS and CDR2 SASEGT. Trimming took 5 bases from V and 5 from J, leaving 15 bases between them. This CDR3 is CASSPLDVGTGELFF. The CDR3, as DNA: TGTGCCAGCAGTCCCCTCGACGTTGGGACCGGGGAGCTGTTTTTT.